This record covers a single T cell receptor beta chain. The data were taken from a study of T cell changes during pregnancy in multiple sclerosis. Profiled with immunoSEQ multiplex PCR; TCRdb holds only in-frame clones, not every one. The sample records around 50,000 clones, 80% to 95% being singletons. Per germline, CDR1 MNHEY and CDR2 SVGAGI. The CDR3 is made up of 12 amino acids. J was trimmed by 7 bases and V by 6 bases; bases with no gene match: 2. The origin of this receptor is a female donor in good health, enrolled as a control in a pregnancy study. The material was peripheral blood, obtained after pregnancy. The chain is built from TRBV6-5 and TRBJ2-1; TRBD2 aligns across 8 bases. The CDR3, as DNA: TGTGCCAGCAGGCGGGGGGCTAATGAGCAGTTCTTC. Its translation: CASRRGANEQFF.